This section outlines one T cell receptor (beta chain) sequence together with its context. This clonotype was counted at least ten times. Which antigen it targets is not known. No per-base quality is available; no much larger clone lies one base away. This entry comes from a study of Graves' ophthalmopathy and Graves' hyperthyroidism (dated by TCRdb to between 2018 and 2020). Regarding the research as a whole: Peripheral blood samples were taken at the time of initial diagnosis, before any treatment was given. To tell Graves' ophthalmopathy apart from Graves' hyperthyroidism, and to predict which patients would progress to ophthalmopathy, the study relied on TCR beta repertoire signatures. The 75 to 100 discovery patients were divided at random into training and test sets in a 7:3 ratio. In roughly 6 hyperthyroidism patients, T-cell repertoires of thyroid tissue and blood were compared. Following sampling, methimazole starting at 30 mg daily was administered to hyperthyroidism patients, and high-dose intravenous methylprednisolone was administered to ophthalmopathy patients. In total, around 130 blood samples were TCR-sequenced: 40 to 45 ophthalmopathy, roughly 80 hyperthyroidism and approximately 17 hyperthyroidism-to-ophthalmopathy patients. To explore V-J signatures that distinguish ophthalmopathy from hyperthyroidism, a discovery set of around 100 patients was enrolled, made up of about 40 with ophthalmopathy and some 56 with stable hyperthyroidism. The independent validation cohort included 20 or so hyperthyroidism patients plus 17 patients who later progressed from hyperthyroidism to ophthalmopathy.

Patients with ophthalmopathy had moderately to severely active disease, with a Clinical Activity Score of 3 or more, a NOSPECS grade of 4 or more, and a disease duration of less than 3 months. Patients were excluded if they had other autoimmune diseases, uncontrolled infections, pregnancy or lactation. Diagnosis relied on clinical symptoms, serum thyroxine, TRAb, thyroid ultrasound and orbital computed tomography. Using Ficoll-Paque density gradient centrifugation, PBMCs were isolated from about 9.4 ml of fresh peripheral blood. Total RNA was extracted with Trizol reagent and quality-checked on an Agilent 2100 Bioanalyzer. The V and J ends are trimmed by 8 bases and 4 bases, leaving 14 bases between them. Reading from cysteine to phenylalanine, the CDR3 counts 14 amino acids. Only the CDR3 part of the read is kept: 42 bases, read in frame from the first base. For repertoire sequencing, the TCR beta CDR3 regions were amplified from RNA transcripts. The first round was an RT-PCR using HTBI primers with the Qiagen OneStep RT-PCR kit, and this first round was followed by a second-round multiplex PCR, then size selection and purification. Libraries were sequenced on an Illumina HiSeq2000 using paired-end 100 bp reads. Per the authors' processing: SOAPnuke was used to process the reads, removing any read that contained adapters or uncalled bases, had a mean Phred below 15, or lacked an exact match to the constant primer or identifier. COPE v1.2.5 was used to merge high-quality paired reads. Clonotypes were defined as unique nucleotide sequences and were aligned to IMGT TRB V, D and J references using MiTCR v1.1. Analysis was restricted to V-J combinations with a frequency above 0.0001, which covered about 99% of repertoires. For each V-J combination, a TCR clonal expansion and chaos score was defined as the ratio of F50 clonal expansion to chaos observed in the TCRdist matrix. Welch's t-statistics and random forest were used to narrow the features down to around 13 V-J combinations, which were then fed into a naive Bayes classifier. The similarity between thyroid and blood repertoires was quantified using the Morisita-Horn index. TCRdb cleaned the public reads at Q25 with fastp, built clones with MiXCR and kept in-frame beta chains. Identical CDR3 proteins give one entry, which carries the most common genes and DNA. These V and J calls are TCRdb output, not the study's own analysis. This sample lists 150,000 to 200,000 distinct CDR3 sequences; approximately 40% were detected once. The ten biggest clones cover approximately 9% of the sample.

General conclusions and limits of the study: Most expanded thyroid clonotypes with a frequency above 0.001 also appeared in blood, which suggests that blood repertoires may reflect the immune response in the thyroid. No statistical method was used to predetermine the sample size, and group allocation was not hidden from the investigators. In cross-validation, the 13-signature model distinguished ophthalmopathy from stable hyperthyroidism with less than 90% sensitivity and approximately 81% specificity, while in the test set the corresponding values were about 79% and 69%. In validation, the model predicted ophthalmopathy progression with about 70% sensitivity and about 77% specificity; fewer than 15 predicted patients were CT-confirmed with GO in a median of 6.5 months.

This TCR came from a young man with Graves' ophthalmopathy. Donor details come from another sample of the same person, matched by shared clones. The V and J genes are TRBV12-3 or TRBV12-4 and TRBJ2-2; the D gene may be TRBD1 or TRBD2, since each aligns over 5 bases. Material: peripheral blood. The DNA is TGTGCCAGCCGCCCTGCGAGGGGCACCGGGGAGCTGTTTTTT. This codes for CASRPARGTGELFF.